This TCR beta chain was retrieved from a study of shared clonotypes between healthy human individuals. Overall study findings and caveats: Only blood was sampled, and tissue TCR repertoires likely differ from blood ones.

The CDR3 consists of 16 residues. Between the trimmed V and J ends, which lost 5 bases and 2 bases, there was a span of 16 bases. Germline CDR1 is LNHDA and CDR2 is SQIVND (reference sequence). This table comes from immunoSEQ multiplex PCR, and its TCRdb copy is limited to in-frame clones, with some not included. The sample consists of hundreds of thousands of clones, roughly 96% of them appearing once. As regards this clone: No antigen is known for it.

The TCR comes from a man aged 30 to 39 in good health. Sequencing input: memory CD8+ T cells sorted from blood. Subset noted: CD45RO+ cells pooled with CCR7-negative TemRA cells. The V and J genes are TRBV19 and TRBJ1-5, with D tentatively TRBD1 (6 bases). The CDR3 DNA reads TGTGCCAGTAGTCACACACGCGGGGGCCGCAATCAGCCCCAGCATTTT. Residues: CASSHTRGGRNQPQHF.